One and the same sample provided the 15 T cell receptor beta chains below, sequenced in a study of T cell repertoires in cytomegalovirus infection. Antigens of these TCRs are unknown. MiXCR, run by TCRdb on the reads, gives a single entry per CDR3 protein. The sample lists about 830,000 distinct CDR3 sequences, around a third occurring once. Sequencing was performed on cultured CD8+ T cells from PBMCs, taken from culture after CMV antigen stimulation. Receptors originate from a human donor in good health (CMV status not recorded). Some clones in this sample may be carry-over from other donors' samples.

The CDR3 reads CASSQVAPGFASYEQYF. The DNA for the CDR3 is TGCGCCAGCAGCCAAGTGGCCCCAGGGTTCGCCTCCTACGAGCAGTACTTC. The chain is built from TRBV4-1 and TRBJ2-7; D perhaps matches TRBD1 (5 bases). Germline V gene sequence: CDR1 MGHRA, CDR2 YSYEKL. Trimming shortened V by 1 base and J by 0 bases, and 16 bases separated the two germline ends. The CDR3 runs to 17 residues.

The V gene is TRBV5-3, the J gene TRBJ2-2, with 8 bases matching TRBD2. TRBV5-3 is sorted into the ORF group, with uncertain function. Trimming at V came to 8 bases and at J to 6 bases, leaving 18 bases not matched to a gene. This CDR3 region has 17 residues. This chain's CDR3 is CASSGTKSGGTPGELFF. CDR3 DNA: TGTGCCAGCAGCGGGACAAAAAGCGGGGGTACTCCCGGGGAGCTGTTTTTT.

This clonotype has just a few counts. The chain employs TRBV10-2 and TRBJ2-7, with D tentatively TRBD2 (5 bases). V was trimmed by 4 bases and J by 7 bases, leaving 20 bases between them. CDR3 length: 15 residues. Germline CDR1 reads WSHSY; CDR2 reads SAAADI. CDR3 protein: CASSATEAQGPEQYV. CDR3 coding DNA: TGCGCCAGCAGTGCGACGGAGGCCCAAGGCCCGGAGCAGTACGTC.

This rearrangement joins TRBV6-6 to TRBJ2-7; D might be TRBD1 or TRBD2, each matching 5 bases. The ends were cut back, 7 bases at V and 5 bases at J, with 18 bases in the middle. The CDR3 extends over 14 amino acids. Germline loops: CDR1 MNHNY, CDR2 SVGAGI (reference sequence). The CDR3 DNA sequence: TGTGCCAGCACGACTACCCTCCGGGGCCACGAGCAGTACGTC. Translating gives CASTTTLRGHEQYV.

The V and J genes are TRBV6-5 and TRBJ2-5, with TRBD1 as a possible D gene (5 bases). The V gene lost 7 bases and the J gene lost 4 bases, with 19 bases spanning the gap. Germline lookup yields CDR1 MNHEY and CDR2 SVGAGI. CDR3 length equals 15 residues. The CDR3 here is CASTLNVGLGETQYF. CDR3 nucleotides: TGTGCCAGCACCTTAAACGTGGGGCTTGGAGAGACCCAGTACTTC.

The chain has TRBV27 and TRBJ2-7, with D maybe TRBD1 (5 bases). V shed 6 bases and J shed 6 bases, with 9 bases lying between them. Germline V gene data show CDR1 as MNHEY and CDR2 as SMNVEV (reference sequence). The CDR3 has 11 residues. CDR3 nucleotides: TGTGCCAGCAGAAGGGGTCCCGAGCAGTACTTC. Translation gives CASRRGPEQYF.

J is TRBJ1-1 and V is TRBV19; D is perhaps TRBD1 (5 bases). The germline gives CDR1 LNHDA, CDR2 SQIVND (reference sequence). This CDR3 has 13 residues. V shed 4 bases and J shed 6 bases, with 12 bases lying between them. The CDR3: CASSTNLGPEAFF. CDR3 in DNA: TGTGCCAGTAGTACGAATCTGGGGCCTGAAGCTTTCTTT.

The V call is TRBV7-9, the J call TRBJ2-1; 7 bases align to TRBD1. Losses at the gene ends were 4 bases for V and 5 bases for J; bases not matched to a gene: 11. This CDR3 is 16 amino acids long. Germline V gene lookup returns CDR1 SEHNR and CDR2 FQNEAQ (reference sequence). CDR3 loop: CASSSFDRDPNNEQFF. The CDR3 DNA is TGTGCCAGCAGCTCATTTGACAGGGACCCTAACAATGAGCAGTTCTTC.

This clonotype has just a few counts. This rearrangement joins TRBV7-9 to TRBJ2-2, with D tentatively TRBD1 or TRBD2 (5 bases each). This CDR3 contains 16 residues. The V end lost 4 bases, the J end lost 2 bases, and 14 bases lay between the germline ends. Germline lookup yields CDR1 SEHNR and CDR2 FQNEAQ (reference sequence). The chain's CDR3 is CASSSLGPVNTGELFF. CDR3 in DNA: TGTGCCAGCAGCTCCCTGGGACCGGTAAACACCGGGGAGCTGTTTTTT.

This clonotype appeared many times. This chain connects TRBV12-3 or TRBV12-4 to TRBJ2-5, with a weak D call TRBD1 (5 bases). Trimming removed 3 bases from V and 5 bases from J, with 10 bases in between. The CDR3 has 13 residues. The CDR3 DNA follows: TGTGCCAGCAGTTTTGGGGCTGGGGAGACCCAGTACTTC. Translation: CASSFGAGETQYF.

J is TRBJ2-2 and V is TRBV7-6; D is uncertain. Germline V CDR1 and CDR2: SGHVS, FNYEAQ. Trimming stripped 11 bases from V and 4 bases from J, with 14 bases between. This CDR3 has 13 amino acids. CDR3 in DNA: TGTGCCCTTCTTTCCAGAGTCACCGGGGAGCTGTTTTTT. This encodes CALLSRVTGELFF. Combining the CDR3 with reference TRBV7-6 and TRBJ2-2 gives the whole variable domain GAGVSQSPRYKVTKRGQDVALRCDPISGHVSLYWYRQALGQGPEFLTYFNYEAQQDKSGLPNDRFSAERPEGSISTLTIQRTEQRDSAMYRCALLSRVTGELFFGEGSRLTVL.

This clonotype has only a few counts. The rearrangement uses TRBV5-6 and TRBJ2-7, with D possibly TRBD2 on 6 matching bases. Trimming cost V 4 bases and J 7 bases, with 15 bases left between them. The V gene's germline CDR1 is SGHDT and CDR2 YYEEEE. The CDR3 loop spans 13 amino acids. CDR3 loop: CASSLGVGGEQYV. The CDR3 bases are TGTGCCAGCAGCCTCGGCGTGGGGGGAGAGCAGTACGTC.

A few counts support this clonotype. This chain links TRBV2 with TRBJ2-3; TRBD2 agrees at 15 bases. CDR1 and CDR2 (germline): SNHLY, FYNNEI. V shed 4 bases, J shed 0 bases, and the junction held 14 bases outside the gene matches. CDR3 length equals 21 residues. The DNA for the CDR3 is TGTGCCAGCAGTGTGCTCGGGACTAGCGGGGGGCCGATAACTAGCACAGATACGCAGTATTTT. It encodes CASSVLGTSGGPITSTDTQYF.

The rearrangement joins TRBV27 to TRBJ2-5; D gene ambiguous. Germline-derived CDR1 and CDR2 are MNHEY and SMNVEV (reference sequence). The CDR3 length is 13 residues. V lost 3 bases to trimming and J lost 0 bases, with 5 bases between them. The CDR3 DNA is TGTGCCAGCAGTTTTGGGCACCAAGAGACCCAGTACTTC. Encoded protein: CASSFGHQETQYF.

This clonotype has a single count. The gene calls are TRBV6-2 or TRBV6-3 and TRBJ2-7; 8 nucleotides line up with TRBD1. This CDR3 region has 13 residues. The germline gives CDR1 MNHEY, CDR2 SVGEGT. V shed 5 bases and J 2 bases; nucleotides not matched to a gene: 2. The CDR3 nucleotides are TGTGCCAGCAGTGCGGGACAGGCCTACGAGCAGTACGTC. This translates into CASSAGQAYEQYV.